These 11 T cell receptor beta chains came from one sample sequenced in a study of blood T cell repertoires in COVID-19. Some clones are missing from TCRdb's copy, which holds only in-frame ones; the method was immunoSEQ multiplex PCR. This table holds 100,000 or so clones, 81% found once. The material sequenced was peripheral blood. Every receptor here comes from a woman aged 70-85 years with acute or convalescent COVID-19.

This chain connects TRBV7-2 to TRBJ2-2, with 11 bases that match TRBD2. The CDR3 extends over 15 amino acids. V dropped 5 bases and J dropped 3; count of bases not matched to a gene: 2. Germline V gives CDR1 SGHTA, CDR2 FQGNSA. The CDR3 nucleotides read TGTGCCAGCAGCGCACTAGCGGGGGACACCGGGGAGCTGTTTTTT. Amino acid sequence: CASSALAGDTGELFF.

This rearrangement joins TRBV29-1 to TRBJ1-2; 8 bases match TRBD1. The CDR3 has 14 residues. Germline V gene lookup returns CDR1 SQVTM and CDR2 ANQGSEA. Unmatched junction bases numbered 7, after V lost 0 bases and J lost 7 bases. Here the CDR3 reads CSVEDGPDRGGYTF. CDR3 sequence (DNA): TGCAGCGTTGAAGATGGACCCGACAGGGGTGGCTACACCTTC.

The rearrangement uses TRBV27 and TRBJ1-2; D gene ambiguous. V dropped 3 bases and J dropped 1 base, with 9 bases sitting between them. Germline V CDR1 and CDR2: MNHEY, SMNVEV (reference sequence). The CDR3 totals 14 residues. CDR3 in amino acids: CASSFRRHNYGYTF. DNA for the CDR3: TGTGCCAGCAGTTTTAGGAGGCATAACTATGGCTACACCTTC.

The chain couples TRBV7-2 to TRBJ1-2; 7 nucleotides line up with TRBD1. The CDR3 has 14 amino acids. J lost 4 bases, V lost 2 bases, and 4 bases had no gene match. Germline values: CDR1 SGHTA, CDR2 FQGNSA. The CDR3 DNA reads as TGTGCCAGCAGCTTACCAACAGGGGCCTATGGCTACACCTTC. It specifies CASSLPTGAYGYTF.

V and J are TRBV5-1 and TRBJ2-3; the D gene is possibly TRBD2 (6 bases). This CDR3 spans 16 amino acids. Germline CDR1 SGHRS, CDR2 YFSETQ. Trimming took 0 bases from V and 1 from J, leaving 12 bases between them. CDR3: CASSLVLARGTDTQYF. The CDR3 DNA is TGCGCCAGCAGCTTGGTGCTAGCGAGGGGCACAGATACGCAGTATTTT.

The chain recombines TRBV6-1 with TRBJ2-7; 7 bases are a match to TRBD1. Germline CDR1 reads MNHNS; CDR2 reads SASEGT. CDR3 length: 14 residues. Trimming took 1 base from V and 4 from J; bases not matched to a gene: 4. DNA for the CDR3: TGTGCCAGCAGTGAAGGACAGGGAAGGTACGAGCAGTACTTC. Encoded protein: CASSEGQGRYEQYF.

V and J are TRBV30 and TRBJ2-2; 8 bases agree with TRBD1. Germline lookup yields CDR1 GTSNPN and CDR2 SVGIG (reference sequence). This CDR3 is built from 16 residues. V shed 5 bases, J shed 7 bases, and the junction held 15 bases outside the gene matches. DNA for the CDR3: TGTGCCTGGGGCTCAGGGGGAGGACAGGGAATCGGGGAGCTGTTTTTT. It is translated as CAWGSGGGQGIGELFF.

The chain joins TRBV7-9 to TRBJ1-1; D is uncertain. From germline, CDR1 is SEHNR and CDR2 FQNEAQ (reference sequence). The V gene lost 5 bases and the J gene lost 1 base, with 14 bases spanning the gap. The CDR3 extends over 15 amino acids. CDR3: CASSPLGTENTEAFF. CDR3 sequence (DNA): TGTGCCAGCAGCCCCCTGGGCACTGAGAACACTGAAGCTTTCTTT.

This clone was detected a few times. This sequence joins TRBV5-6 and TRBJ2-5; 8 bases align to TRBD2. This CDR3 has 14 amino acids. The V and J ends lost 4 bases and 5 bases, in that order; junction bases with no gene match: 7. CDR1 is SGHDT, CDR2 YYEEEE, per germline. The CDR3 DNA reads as TGTGCCAGCAGCGTTGGACTAGCAGGGGAGACCCAGTACTTC. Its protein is CASSVGLAGETQYF. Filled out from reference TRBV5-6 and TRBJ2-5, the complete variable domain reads DAGVTQSPTHLIKTRGQQVTLRCSPKSGHDTVSWYQQALGQGPQFIFQYYEEEERQRGNFPDRFSGHQFPNYSSELNVNALLLGDSALYLCASSVGLAGETQYFGPGTRLLVL.

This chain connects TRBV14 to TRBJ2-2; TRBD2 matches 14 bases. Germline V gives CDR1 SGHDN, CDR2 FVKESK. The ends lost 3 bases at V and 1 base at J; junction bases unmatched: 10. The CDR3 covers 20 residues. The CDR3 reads CASSHFLGLAGGWNTGELFF. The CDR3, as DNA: TGTGCCAGCAGCCACTTCCTCGGACTAGCGGGAGGTTGGAACACCGGGGAGCTGTTTTTT.

The CDR3 loop is CASSVQAGGSYNEQFF. The CDR3 coding sequence is TGTGCCAGCAGCGTTCAGGCGGGCGGCTCCTACAATGAGCAGTTCTTC. The chain combines TRBV7-8 with TRBJ2-1, with D possibly matching TRBD2 (5 bases). CDR3 size: 16 residues. V was cut by 5 bases and J by 0 bases, with 14 bases left in between. Germline CDR1 SGHVS, CDR2 FQNEAQ. Complete variable domain (other parts from reference TRBV7-8 and TRBJ2-1): GAGVSQSPRYKVAKRGQDVALRCDPISGHVSLFWYQQALGQGPEFLTYFQNEAQLDKSGLPSDRFFAERPEGSVSTLKIQRTQQEDSAVYLCASSVQAGGSYNEQFFGPGTRLTVL.